Following are 3 T cell receptor beta chains from one sample sequenced in a study of T-cell reconstitution after alpha-beta-depleted transplantation in children. Library preparation (for TCRbeta) was performed with unique molecular identifiers. Each CDR3 protein gets one entry after TCRdb re-called the PCR reads with MiXCR. The top ten clones hold approximately 11% of a sample with 300,000 to 350,000 distinct CDR3 sequences, 20% to 30% of them seen once. The sample was PBMCs, mostly from graft donor cells, taken 180 days after TCRalphabeta/CD19-depleted stem cell transplant. The receptors originated from a male patient under 18 who had a stem cell transplant for acute lymphoblastic leukemia, so the T cells may come from the graft donor.

The chain combines TRBV20-1 with TRBJ2-7; TRBD1 aligns across 9 bases. Germline assignment: CDR1 DFQATT and CDR2 SNEGSKA (reference sequence). Trimming removed 1 base from V and 2 bases from J; junction bases left unmatched: 6. The CDR3 runs to 15 residues. The CDR3 loop is CSARAGTGITYEQYF. CDR3 DNA: TGCAGTGCTAGAGCCGGGACAGGGATAACCTACGAGCAGTACTTC.

This clonotype came up a few times. For the CDR3, the DNA is TGCAGTGCTAGAGATACTCCTTTGAGTGAGCAGTACTTC. It is translated as CSARDTPLSEQYF. This rearrangement joins TRBV20-1 to TRBJ2-7, with D hard to call. Germline-derived CDR1 and CDR2 are DFQATT and SNEGSKA (reference sequence). This CDR3 has 13 residues. Trimming took 0 bases from V and 7 from J, leaving 13 bases between them.

This clonotype was observed a handful of times. V usage is TRBV25-1 and J usage is TRBJ2-6, with D possibly being TRBD1 (6 bases). The CDR3 length is 16 residues. The V gene's germline CDR1 is MGHDK and CDR2 SYGVNS. Trimming stripped 5 bases from V and 0 bases from J, with 11 bases between. The CDR3, as DNA: TGTGCCAGCAGTCAGGGGTGGCGCTCTGGGGCCAACGTCCTGACTTTC. It is translated as CASSQGWRSGANVLTF.